This T cell receptor beta chain appears in the sequencing data of a study of cytomegalovirus exposure and HLA in healthy donors. PCR was performed using 60 Vbeta and 13 Jbeta primers. TCRdb's table, derived via immunoSEQ multiplex PCR, lists solely in-frame clones and lacks some. The data contain 170,000 or so clones, just over 75% of them seen just once; the ten biggest clones take up 3% to 4.5%. Germline assignment: CDR1 SGHRS and CDR2 YFSETQ. CDR3 length equals 14 residues. V lost 4 bases to trimming and J lost 5 bases, with 15 bases between them. Sequences were obtained from PBMCs. The sequence derives from an older woman in good health and CMV-seropositive. V and J are TRBV5-1 and TRBJ2-5; D is undetermined. The DNA of the CDR3 is TGCGCCAGCAGCAGGCAGAGAGGAATTGAGACCCAGTACTTC. Amino acid sequence: CASSRQRGIETQYF.